This TCR beta chain emerged from a study of blood T cell repertoires in COVID-19. Turning to the study itself: Samples representing acute and convalescent COVID-19 were sourced from the United States, Italy and Spain. PBMCs, B-cell-depleted T cells, or T cells were the source of the cDNA or gDNA that made up the material.

V trimming: 2 bases; J trimming: 7 bases; junction bases outside the gene matches: 9. This CDR3 spans 15 amino acids. Germline values: CDR1 SGDLS, CDR2 YYNGEE. Authors' methods: The authors estimated nucleated cell counts from reference gene primer amplification. Sequencing was performed with immunoSEQ multiplex PCR; in TCRdb, only in-frame clones are kept and a portion is missing. The V and J calls and clone size are taken from that table; D and trimming were inferred from the DNA. The profile covers under 250,000 clones, with approximately 84% appearing a single time and under 4.5% taken by the ten largest.

Sequencing used peripheral blood. The chain links TRBV9 to TRBJ2-1, with 7 bases fitting TRBD1. This receptor was taken from a man aged 50 to 59 with acute or convalescent COVID-19. The CDR3 DNA is TGTGCCAGCAGCGTCCGGGACAGTTTTTGGAATGAGCAGTTCTTC. Amino acid sequence: CASSVRDSFWNEQFF.